The 10 T cell receptor beta chains presented below share a single source sample, sequenced in a study of shared clonotypes between healthy human individuals. Generated by immunoSEQ multiplex PCR, the TCRdb table keeps only in-frame clones and is missing some. The sample has over a million clones; 75% to 85% are singletons. The sequencing sample was made of memory CD4+ T cells from PBMCs. Subset in this sample: CD45RA-negative fraction. These TCRs come from a man between 18 and 29 years old in good health. Some clones in this sample may be carry-over from other donors' samples.

This clone was seen a single time. The genes are TRBV6-1 and TRBJ1-2, with D unresolved. CDR1 and CDR2 (germline): MNHNS, SASEGT. The CDR3 is 15 amino acids. The ends were cut back, 0 bases at V and 6 bases at J, with 14 bases in the middle. Here the CDR3 reads CASSEAGRSTDGYTF. The CDR3, as DNA: TGTGCCAGCAGTGAAGCCGGAAGATCGACGGATGGCTACACCTTC.

Comment on this clone: Germline is not matched at one junction end, which may reflect a read error. The chain is built from TRBV20-1 and TRBJ2-5; TRBD1 agrees at 9 bases. Germline loops: CDR1 DFQATT, CDR2 SNEGSKA (reference sequence). The CDR3 totals 10 residues. CDR3 region: CSAPRDRVDF. CDR3 coding DNA: TGCAGTGCCCCCCGGGACAGGGTGGACTTC.

This chain joins TRBV10-3 and TRBJ1-5; no clear D gene. This CDR3 comprises 13 residues. Germline V gene data show CDR1 as ENHRY and CDR2 as SYGVKD. The V end lost 8 bases, the J end lost 1 base, and 9 bases lay between the germline ends. The CDR3 nucleotides read TGTGCCATCGGACTACAAAGCAATCAGCCCCAGCATTTT. Protein product: CAIGLQSNQPQHF.

The chain uses TRBV6-1 and TRBJ1-5; TRBD1 might be the D (6 bases). V shed 10 bases and J shed 2 bases, with 15 bases lying between them. The germline V gene has CDR1 MNHNS and CDR2 SASEGT. The CDR3 contains 14 residues. Here the CDR3 reads CATGQGGGNQPQHF. For the CDR3, the DNA is TGTGCCACCGGACAAGGGGGAGGCAATCAGCCCCAGCATTTT.

The chain is built from TRBV4-2 and TRBJ1-5; D not certain. The V gene lost 1 base and the J gene lost 7 bases, with 11 bases spanning the gap. The CDR3 is 14 amino acids. Germline V gene sequence: CDR1 LGHNA, CDR2 YNFKEQ. CDR3: CASSQGVQVQPQHF. CDR3 nucleotide sequence: TGTGCCAGCAGCCAAGGCGTCCAGGTACAGCCCCAGCATTTT.

This chain joins TRBV5-1 and TRBJ1-1; TRBD1 aligns across 8 bases. Germline trimming cut 0 bases from V and 5 bases from J; bases unmatched to any gene: 6. The CDR3 extends over 15 amino acids. Looked up from germline, CDR1 is SGHRS and CDR2 is YFSETQ. The CDR3 region is CASSLDRGYDTEAFF. Written as DNA, the CDR3 is TGCGCCAGCAGCTTGGACAGGGGGTATGATACTGAAGCTTTCTTT.

The chain recombines TRBV11-2 with TRBJ2-5; D is uncertain. The CDR3 loop spans 17 amino acids. Germline CDR1 and CDR2: SGHAT and FQNNGV. The V end lost 1 base, the J end lost 7 bases, and 22 bases lay between the germline ends. In DNA, the CDR3 is TGTGCCAGCAGCTTAGGAGGCATTAGTGGCCCTCACGGGACCCAGTACTTC. Amino acid sequence: CASSLGGISGPHGTQYF.

The CDR3 coding sequence is TGTGCCATCAGTGAGAGTCTTGCCCGAGGGGACTACGAGCAGTACTTC. This gives the protein CAISESLARGDYEQYF. This chain links TRBV10-3 with TRBJ2-7, with D tentatively TRBD1 or TRBD2 (5 bases each). The germline gives CDR1 ENHRY, CDR2 SYGVKD. Trimming pared 2 bases from V and 3 bases from J, leaving 17 bases between. This CDR3 contains 16 residues.

The chain has TRBV4-2 and TRBJ2-5; D is possibly TRBD1 or TRBD2 (5 bases each). Germline CDR1 is LGHNA and CDR2 is YNFKEQ. The CDR3 contains 19 residues. Trimming removed 0 bases from V and 2 bases from J, with 22 bases in between. DNA of the CDR3: TGTGCCAGCAGCCAAGAATCCATTAGAGGGGTAATCCGTCAAGAGACCCAGTACTTC. Its translation: CASSQESIRGVIRQETQYF.

This clone showed up just once. V gene TRBV2 combines with J gene TRBJ1-1; 7 positions match TRBD1. The CDR3 covers 14 residues. Germline V lookup: CDR1 SNHLY, CDR2 FYNNEI. Losses at the gene ends were 5 bases for V and 1 base for J; bases not matched to a gene: 4. CDR3 amino acids: CASSPQGSNTEAFF. In DNA, the CDR3 is TGTGCCAGCAGTCCACAGGGGTCGAACACTGAAGCTTTCTTT.